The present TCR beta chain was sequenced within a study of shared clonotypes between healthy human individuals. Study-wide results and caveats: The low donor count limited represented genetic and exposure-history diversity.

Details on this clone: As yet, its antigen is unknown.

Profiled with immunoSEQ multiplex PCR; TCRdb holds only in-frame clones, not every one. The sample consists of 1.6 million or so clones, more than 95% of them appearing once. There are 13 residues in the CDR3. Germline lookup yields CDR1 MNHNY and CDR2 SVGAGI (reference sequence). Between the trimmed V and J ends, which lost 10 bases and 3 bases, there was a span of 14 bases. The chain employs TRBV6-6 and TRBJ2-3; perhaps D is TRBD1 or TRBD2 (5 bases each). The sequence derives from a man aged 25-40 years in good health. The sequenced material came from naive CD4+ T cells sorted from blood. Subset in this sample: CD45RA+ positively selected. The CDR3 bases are TGTGCCACAGGGACGTACCCTACAGATACGCAGTATTTT. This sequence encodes CATGTYPTDTQYF.